A selection of T cell receptor beta chains follows, all from one sample in a study of cytomegalovirus exposure and HLA in healthy donors. Profiling relied on immunoSEQ multiplex PCR, and the TCRdb table lists in-frame clones only, not all of them. Among roughly 260,000 clones listed, roughly 89% were seen once. The specimen was PBMCs. The receptors stem from a woman aged 18-29 years in good health and CMV-seronegative. The CDR3 runs from the conserved cysteine through the conserved F or W. The D gene is left open where the match is weak. A clone size is listed for some rows: how often the clone was seen (once, few, many), or a class if it is expanded.

.,TRBJ2-3,TRBD1,TRBV27,CASSSLDRVRTDTQYF,TGTGCCAGCAGTTCCCTAGACAGGGTTCGCACAGATACGCAGTATTTT
once,TRBJ1-1,.,TRBV25-1,CASSAQLGSTAFF,TGTGCCAGCAGTGCCCAGTTGGGGAGTACGGCTTTCTTT
.,TRBJ2-3,.,TRBV6-6,CASRSGSFITDTQYF,TGTGCCAGCAGGTCCGGGTCGTTCATTACAGATACGCAGTATTTT
.,TRBJ1-1,.,TRBV28,CASVWEAGTEAFF,TGTGCCAGCGTGTGGGAGGCGGGCACTGAAGCTTTCTTT
.,TRBJ1-4,.,TRBV6-6,CASSTRDNYDEKLFF,TGTGCCAGCAGTACCCGGGACAATTATGATGAAAAACTGTTTTTT
.,TRBJ1-6,.,TRBV4-1,CASSKVNAGDGSPLHF,TGCGCCAGCAGCAAGGTCAACGCAGGGGATGGTTCACCCCTCCACTTT
.,TRBJ2-2,TRBD2,TRBV15,CATRVGLAGTGELFF,TGTGCCACCAGGGTGGGACTAGCGGGAACCGGGGAGCTGTTTTTT
.,TRBJ1-5,TRBD1,TRBV27,CASSPPPTGDSRYSNQPQHF,TGTGCCAGCAGTCCCCCCCCGACAGGGGACTCTCGTTATAGCAATCAGCCCCAGCATTTT
.,TRBJ2-5,TRBD2,TRBV28,CASSSAGGGETQYF,TGTGCCAGCAGTTCTGCGGGGGGAGGGGAGACCCAGTACTTC
once,TRBJ2-5,.,TRBV11-3,CASSLQGQETQYF,TGTGCCAGCAGCTTACAGGGTCAGGAGACCCAGTACTTC
.,TRBJ2-5,TRBD2,TRBV27,CASSPWTSAGETQYF,TGTGCCAGCAGTCCCTGGACTAGCGCAGGAGAGACCCAGTACTTC
.,TRBJ2-2,TRBD1,TRBV11-2,CASSPWGTGSPAGELFF,TGTGCCAGCAGCCCATGGGGGACAGGGAGTCCGGCCGGGGAGCTGTTTTTT
.,TRBJ1-5,.,TRBV7-8,CASSLEGGNQPQHF,TGTGCCAGCAGCTTAGAGGGGGGGAATCAGCCCCAGCATTTT
.,TRBJ2-7,.,TRBV19,CASSMSGPAYEQYF,TGTGCCAGTAGTATGTCGGGTCCTGCCTACGAGCAGTACTTC
.,TRBJ2-3,.,TRBV5-4,CASGPVVGTQYF,TGTGCCAGCGGTCCGGTGGTCGGTACGCAGTATTTT
.,TRBJ2-3,TRBD2,TRBV5-1,CASSLAIGGAYTDTQYF,TGCGCCAGCAGCTTGGCCATCGGGGGGGCGTATACAGATACGCAGTATTTT
few,TRBJ1-2,.,TRBV15,CATSRENTGFYGYTF,TGTGCCACCAGCAGAGAGAACACAGGGTTCTATGGCTACACCTTC
.,TRBJ1-5,.,TRBV2,CASSARLNQPQHF,TGTGCCAGCAGTGCCAGACTTAATCAGCCCCAGCATTTT
.,TRBJ2-2,.,TRBV23-1,CASRNSNTGELFF,TGCGCCAGCAGGAACTCGAACACCGGGGAGCTGTTTTTT
.,TRBJ1-1,TRBD1,TRBV28,CASSLRQGGWTEAFF,TGTGCCAGCAGTTTAAGACAGGGGGGTTGGACTGAAGCTTTCTTT
.,TRBJ1-4,.,TRBV7-2,CASSSPGVPQKLFF,TGTGCCAGCAGCTCCCCGGGGGTCCCCCAAAAACTGTTTTTT